The 32 T cell receptor beta chains presented below share a single source sample, sequenced in a study of OX40 agonist ivuxolimab in advanced cancers. Here immunoSEQ multiplex PCR was the method, and the copy in TCRdb shows in-frame clones only, minus some. Altogether 43,000 or so clones are present, roughly 84% being singletons, with the ten largest covering about 14%. The sequencing here drew on CD4+ or CD8+ T cells sorted from blood, taken in a trial of the OX40 agonist ivuxolimab. All receptors come from an adult with an advanced solid tumor such as melanoma, head and neck, liver or kidney cancer.

This chain joins TRBV7-9 and TRBJ1-2, with D unresolved. Germline assignment: CDR1 SEHNR and CDR2 FQNEAQ (reference sequence). V was trimmed by 5 bases and J by 4 bases, leaving 14 bases between them. CDR3 length equals 14 residues. The CDR3 reads CASSTAVMGYGYTF. The CDR3 region has the DNA TGTGCCAGCAGCACCGCCGTGATGGGCTATGGCTACACCTTC.

This clone was recorded a few times. The chain couples TRBV15 to TRBJ1-4; D may be TRBD1 (6 bases). Germline values: CDR1 LNHNV, CDR2 YYDKDF (reference sequence). V lost 6 bases to trimming and J lost 11 bases, with 13 bases between them. This CDR3 comprises 12 residues. CDR3: CATRDQGRKLFF. The CDR3 DNA is TGTGCCACCAGGGATCAGGGGCGGAAACTGTTTTTT.

This chain connects TRBV5-1 to TRBJ2-6; D is ambiguous. Trimming pared 4 bases from V and 0 bases from J, leaving 11 bases between. Per germline, CDR1 SGHRS and CDR2 YFSETQ. This CDR3 spans 16 amino acids. CDR3 amino acids: CASSPSPVSGANVLTF. The DNA of the CDR3 is TGCGCCAGCAGCCCATCCCCAGTCTCTGGGGCCAACGTCCTGACTTTC.

J is TRBJ1-2 and V is TRBV6-5; D is undetermined. Germline V gene sequence: CDR1 MNHEY, CDR2 SVGAGI. V was trimmed by 4 bases and J by 3 bases, leaving 15 bases between them. The CDR3 has 15 amino acids. The CDR3, as DNA: TGTGCCAGCAGTTCGACCTACGACGGGGACTATGGCTACACCTTC. This translates into CASSSTYDGDYGYTF.

The V call is TRBV7-8, the J call TRBJ1-4, with 9 bases matching TRBD1. CDR1 and CDR2 from the germline V gene are SGHVS and FQNEAQ. With V trimmed by 5 bases and J by 6 bases, 4 bases remained unmatched. The CDR3 covers 14 residues. This CDR3 reads CASSSRDRDEKLFF. The CDR3 nucleotides are TGTGCCAGCAGCAGCCGGGACAGGGATGAAAAACTGTTTTTT.

The chain links TRBV28 to TRBJ1-1; 9 bases map to TRBD1. CDR1 is MDHEN, CDR2 SYDVKM, per germline. CDR3 length equals 15 residues. With 8 bases clipped from V and 4 bases from J, the junction kept 11 bases outside the gene matches. The CDR3 reads CASGTGGALGTEAFF. CDR3 coding DNA: TGTGCCAGCGGAACAGGGGGCGCGTTAGGCACTGAAGCTTTCTTT. The complete variable domain, with remaining parts taken from reference TRBV28 and TRBJ1-1, reads DVKVTQSSRYLVKRTGEKVFLECVQDMDHENMFWYRQDPGLGLRLIYFSYDVKMKEKGDIPEGYSVSREKKERFSLILESASTNQTSMYLCASGTGGALGTEAFFGQGTRLTVV.

This rearrangement joins TRBV28 to TRBJ2-5; possibly TRBD2 for D (6 bases). Trimming removed 3 bases at V and 6 bases at J, with 20 bases between. The CDR3 is 16 residues long. Germline CDR1 and CDR2: MDHEN and SYDVKM. The chain's CDR3 is CASSFLFLASNQTQYF. The CDR3 region has the DNA TGTGCCAGCAGTTTTCTTTTCCTAGCGAGTAACCAGACCCAGTACTTC.

V is TRBV6-1 and J is TRBJ1-3; 7 nucleotides agree with TRBD1. The ends lost 4 bases at V and 4 bases at J; junction bases unmatched: 4. CDR3 length equals 14 residues. Germline V gene lookup returns CDR1 MNHNS and CDR2 SASEGT. CDR3 coding DNA: TGTGCCAGCAGTGTTGGGACAGCCGGAAACACCATATATTTT. Translated: CASSVGTAGNTIYF.

The gene calls are TRBV27 and TRBJ2-5, with 9 nucleotides matching TRBD1. This CDR3 contains 14 residues. CDR1 is MNHEY, CDR2 SMNVEV, per germline (reference sequence). V gave up 5 bases and J gave up 4 bases; unmatched junction bases: 5. Here the CDR3 DNA reads TGTGCCAGCAGTCCCCGGACAGGGGTAGAGACCCAGTACTTC. This encodes CASSPRTGVETQYF.

The V gene is TRBV6-1, the J gene TRBJ2-3; D unclear. CDR1 is MNHNS and CDR2 is SASEGT in the germline V gene. V was clipped by 7 bases and J by 0 bases, with 11 bases between them. This CDR3 has 14 amino acids. CDR3 residues: CASKTIPSTDTQYF. In nucleotides, the CDR3 is TGTGCCAGCAAAACTATCCCTAGCACAGATACGCAGTATTTT.

This clone has a single count. The CDR3 spells CASSSNRVAKNIQYF. In nucleotides, the CDR3 is TGTGCCAGCAGCAGTAATCGTGTAGCCAAAAACATTCAGTACTTC. This chain joins TRBV7-9 and TRBJ2-4; no firm D call. The germline V and J ends were trimmed by 5 bases and 0 bases, with 11 bases remaining between them. CDR1 and CDR2 (germline): SEHNR, FQNEAQ (reference sequence). The CDR3 contains 15 residues.

This chain uses TRBV28 with TRBJ2-3; D gene uncertain. Germline-derived CDR1 and CDR2 are MDHEN and SYDVKM. The CDR3 consists of 15 residues. Trimming cost V 6 bases and J 4 bases, with 17 bases left between them. The CDR3 loop reads CASSPVRAASDTQYF. The CDR3 bases are TGTGCCAGCAGCCCGGTCCGGGCCGCGTCAGATACGCAGTATTTT.

The chain carries TRBV30 and TRBJ2-7; 9 bases are a match to TRBD2. Germline CDR1 is GTSNPN and CDR2 is SVGIG (reference sequence). Trimming cost V 3 bases and J 6 bases; bases outside gene matches: 9. This CDR3 region has 14 residues. The chain's CDR3 is CAWRLPGTSLEQYF. In DNA form, the CDR3 reads TGTGCCTGGAGACTACCCGGGACTAGCCTCGAGCAGTACTTC. Drawing the rest from reference TRBV30 and TRBJ2-7, the complete variable domain is SQTIHQWPATLVQPVGSPLSLECTVEGTSNPNLYWYRQAAGRGLQLLFYSVGIGQISSEVPQNLSASRPQDRQFILSSKKLLLSDSGFYLCAWRLPGTSLEQYFGPGTRLTVT.

This clone was picked up a small number of times. The gene calls are TRBV6-6 and TRBJ2-2; a weak D match, TRBD1 (6 bases). V was clipped by 1 base and J by 6 bases, with 12 bases between them. Germline CDR1 reads MNHNY; CDR2 reads SVGAGI (reference sequence). CDR3 length equals 15 residues. The CDR3 nucleotides read TGTGCCAGCAGTTACTTACAGGGAAGGGCCGGGGAGCTGTTTTTT. This sequence encodes CASSYLQGRAGELFF.

This sequence joins TRBV27 and TRBJ1-2, with TRBD1 matching 9 bases. The CDR3 has 15 residues. V shed 5 bases and J 7 bases; nucleotides not matched to a gene: 11. In germline, CDR1 is MNHEY, CDR2 SMNVEV (reference sequence). CDR3 coding DNA: TGTGCCAGCAGTGGGCCGGGACAGGGCAAGGGTGGCTACACCTTC. This translates into CASSGPGQGKGGYTF.

This clone was recorded only once. The genes are TRBV6-6 and TRBJ1-5; 11 bases line up with TRBD1. Trimming took 6 bases from V and 5 from J; bases not matched to a gene: 6. Germline loops: CDR1 MNHNY, CDR2 SVGAGI (reference sequence). CDR3 length equals 15 residues. The CDR3 nucleotides read TGTGCCAGCAGAACGGACAGGGGGCGTGATCAGCCCCAGCATTTT. Encoded protein: CASRTDRGRDQPQHF.

This chain connects TRBV6-6 to TRBJ1-1; 9 bases are a match to TRBD1. Germline V gene sequence: CDR1 MNHNY, CDR2 SVGAGI (reference sequence). The CDR3 is 14 amino acids. Trimming cost V 6 bases and J 4 bases; bases outside gene matches: 6. The CDR3 loop is CASRHDRGSTEAFF. The CDR3 DNA reads as TGTGCCAGCAGGCACGACAGGGGGAGCACTGAAGCTTTCTTT.

The chain couples TRBV13 to TRBJ2-1; TRBD2 matches at 7 bases. Germline V lookup: CDR1 PRHDT, CDR2 FYEKMQ (reference sequence). The CDR3 extends over 17 amino acids. The V segment lost 3 bases and the J segment 5 bases; nucleotides outside the gene matches: 13. The CDR3 spells CASSFSSSGSRHNEQFF. The CDR3 region has the DNA TGTGCCAGCAGCTTTTCTTCTAGCGGAAGTCGACACAATGAGCAGTTCTTC.

J is TRBJ2-3 and V is TRBV28; D is unclear. CDR3 length equals 12 residues. Germline lookup yields CDR1 MDHEN and CDR2 SYDVKM. With 6 bases removed from V and 0 bases from J, the gap between germline ends came to 4 bases. The CDR3 DNA sequence: TGTGCCAGCAGACTCAGCACAGATACGCAGTATTTT. Amino acids: CASRLSTDTQYF.

This clone appeared a single time. In DNA, the CDR3 is TGTGCCAGCAGCTCCTGGGACAGGAATGTCGCCTACAATGAGCAGTTCTTC. The encoded protein is CASSSWDRNVAYNEQFF. The chain recombines TRBV5-6 with TRBJ2-1; 8 bases are shared with TRBD1. CDR3 length: 17 residues. With V trimmed by 3 bases and J by 2 bases, 10 bases remained unmatched. Germline-derived CDR1 and CDR2 are SGHDT and YYEEEE.

This chain links TRBV6-5 with TRBJ1-2; tentatively, D is TRBD1 (5 bases). The CDR3 has 15 amino acids. CDR1 and CDR2 from the germline V gene are MNHEY and SVGAGI. V was cut by 0 bases and J by 8 bases, with 16 bases left in between. The CDR3 protein is CASSYSRAGSGGYTF. The CDR3 DNA sequence: TGTGCCAGCAGTTACTCGAGGGCAGGGTCCGGAGGCTACACCTTC.

CDR3 protein: CASSEVETQYF. The CDR3 DNA reads as TGTGCCAGCAGTGAGGTTGAGACCCAGTACTTC. The rearrangement joins TRBV2 to TRBJ2-5, with D uncertain. Trimming took 3 bases from V and 5 from J, leaving 4 bases between them. Per the germline V gene, CDR1 is SNHLY and CDR2 is FYNNEI. The CDR3 extends over 11 amino acids.

The rearrangement links TRBV5-1 to TRBJ2-1; 10 bases are shared with TRBD2. The J segment lost 8 bases and the V segment lost 0 bases, leaving 5 bases of the junction unmatched. This CDR3 has 15 amino acids. CDR1 is SGHRS and CDR2 is YFSETQ in the germline V gene. CDR3 sequence (DNA): TGCGCCAGCAGCTTGGAAAGCGGGAGGGCCTATGAGCAGTTCTTC. Protein: CASSLESGRAYEQFF.

The chain combines TRBV5-1 with TRBJ2-2; tentative D call: TRBD1 (6 bases). V lost 4 bases and J 6 bases, leaving 16 bases between the germline ends. Germline loops: CDR1 SGHRS, CDR2 YFSETQ. The CDR3 runs 15 residues. CDR3 sequence (DNA): TGCGCCAGCAGCCCCGGGACAACCATAGCCGGGGAGCTGTTTTTT. Protein product: CASSPGTTIAGELFF.

V is TRBV15 and J is TRBJ2-7; a weak D match, TRBD2 (6 bases). The germline V and J ends were trimmed by 0 bases and 4 bases, with 7 bases remaining between them. Germline V CDR1 and CDR2: LNHNV, YYDKDF (reference sequence). The CDR3 covers 13 residues. The CDR3 DNA follows: TGTGCCACCAGCAGAGACCTAGCGTACGAGCAGTACTTC. This sequence encodes CATSRDLAYEQYF.

Only a few counts were recorded for this clone. The gene calls are TRBV27 and TRBJ2-1; the match to TRBD2 covers 11 bases. Germline CDR1 reads MNHEY; CDR2 reads SMNVEV (reference sequence). This CDR3 region has 17 residues. The V gene end was trimmed by 6 bases and the J gene end by 9 bases; junction bases not matched to a gene: 16. CDR3 loop: CASRTMDHSGRGGEQFF. CDR3 DNA sequence: TGTGCCAGCAGAACCATGGACCATAGCGGGAGGGGCGGTGAGCAGTTCTTC.

The chain links TRBV12-5 to TRBJ1-1; D is possibly TRBD1 (5 bases). V dropped 1 base and J dropped 7 bases, with 10 bases sitting between them. Germline V gives CDR1 LGHNT, CDR2 FRNRAP. This CDR3 comprises 13 residues. CDR3 residues: CASGLELTGEAFF. The CDR3 DNA reads as TGTGCTAGTGGTTTGGAATTAACAGGTGAAGCTTTCTTT.

The chain carries TRBV5-4 and TRBJ2-3; TRBD2 agrees at 12 bases. Germline loops: CDR1 SGHNT, CDR2 YYREEE (reference sequence). This CDR3 is 19 amino acids long. V shed 1 base and J 0 bases; nucleotides not matched to a gene: 9. The CDR3 loop is CASSLPAPSGRDSTDTQYF. In DNA form, the CDR3 reads TGTGCCAGCAGCTTGCCGGCCCCTAGCGGGAGGGATAGCACAGATACGCAGTATTTT.

V gene TRBV4-1 combines with J gene TRBJ1-5; weak D call: TRBD1 (6 bases). V lost 5 bases to trimming and J lost 3 bases, with 14 bases between them. CDR1 is MGHRA and CDR2 is YSYEKL in the germline V gene. CDR3 length: 15 residues. DNA of the CDR3: TGCGCCAGCAGCTATTACGGGGGCGCCAATCAGCCCCAGCATTTT. Translating gives CASSYYGGANQPQHF.

The chain uses TRBV19 and TRBJ2-3; 9 bases agree with TRBD1. This CDR3 contains 14 residues. Per the germline V gene, CDR1 is LNHDA and CDR2 is SQIVND (reference sequence). The V gene end was trimmed by 4 bases and the J gene end by 5 bases; junction bases not matched to a gene: 4. The CDR3 DNA follows: TGTGCCAGTAGTAGGACAGGGGTTATAGATACGCAGTATTTT. It is translated as CASSRTGVIDTQYF.

V gene TRBV28 combines with J gene TRBJ1-5, with D unclear. V was shortened by 1 base and J by 6 bases, with 4 bases between the two germline ends. Per the germline V gene, CDR1 is MDHEN and CDR2 is SYDVKM. The CDR3 loop spans 12 amino acids. The CDR3 nucleotides are TGTGCCAGCAGTTTATTGCTTCAGCCCCAGCATTTT. Amino acids: CASSLLLQPQHF.

The rearrangement links TRBV2 to TRBJ1-2; no definite D call. CDR1 is SNHLY, CDR2 FYNNEI, per germline. The V gene lost 7 bases and the J gene lost 0 bases, with 15 bases spanning the gap. The length of the CDR3 is 15 residues. The CDR3 sequence: CASTLGITANYGYTF. CDR3 in DNA: TGTGCCAGCACCTTGGGGATAACTGCTAACTATGGCTACACCTTC.